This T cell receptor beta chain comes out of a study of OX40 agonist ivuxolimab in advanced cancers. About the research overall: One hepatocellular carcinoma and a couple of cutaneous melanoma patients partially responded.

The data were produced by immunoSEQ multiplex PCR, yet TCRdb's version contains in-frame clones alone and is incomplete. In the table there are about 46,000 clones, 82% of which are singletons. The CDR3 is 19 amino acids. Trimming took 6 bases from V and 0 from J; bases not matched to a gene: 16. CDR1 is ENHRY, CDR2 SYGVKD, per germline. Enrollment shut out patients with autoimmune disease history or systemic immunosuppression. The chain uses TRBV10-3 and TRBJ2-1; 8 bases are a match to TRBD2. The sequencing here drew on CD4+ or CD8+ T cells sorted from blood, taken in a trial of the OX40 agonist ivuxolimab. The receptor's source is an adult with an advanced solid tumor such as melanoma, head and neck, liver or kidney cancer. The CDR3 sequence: CAIRGEGGLAHHSYNEQFF. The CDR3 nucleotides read TGTGCCATCAGGGGGGAAGGTGGACTAGCACACCACTCCTACAATGAGCAGTTCTTC.